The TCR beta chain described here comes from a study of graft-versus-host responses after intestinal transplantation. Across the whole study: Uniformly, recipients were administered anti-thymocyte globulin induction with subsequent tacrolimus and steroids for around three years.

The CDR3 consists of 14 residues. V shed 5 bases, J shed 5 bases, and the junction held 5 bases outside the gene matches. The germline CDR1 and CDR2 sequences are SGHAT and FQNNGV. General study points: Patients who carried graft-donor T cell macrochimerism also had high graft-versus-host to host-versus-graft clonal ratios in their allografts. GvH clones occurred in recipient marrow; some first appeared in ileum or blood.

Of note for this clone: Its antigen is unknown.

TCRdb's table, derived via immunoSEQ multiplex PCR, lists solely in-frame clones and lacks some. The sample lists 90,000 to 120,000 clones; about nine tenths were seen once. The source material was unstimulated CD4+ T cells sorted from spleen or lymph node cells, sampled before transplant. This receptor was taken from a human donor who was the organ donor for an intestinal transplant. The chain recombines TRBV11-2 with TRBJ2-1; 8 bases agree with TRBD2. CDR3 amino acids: CASSPPGGNNEQFF. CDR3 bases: TGTGCCAGCAGCCCACCGGGGGGGAACAATGAGCAGTTCTTC.